This TCR beta chain was identified during a study of T cell clonality in common variable immunodeficiency. Study observations and caveats: In common variable immunodeficiency, TCR beta chains reportedly carried fewer deletions and N-nucleotide insertions. Compared with controls, CVID subjects had fewer shared TCRbeta clones.

Most patients and controls had Caucasian heritage. No CVID subject was ill or on immunomodulatory drugs when sampled. Heparinized whole blood, roughly 5 to 8 ml, came from each donor. CDR3 length equals 13 residues. The ends lost 6 bases at V and 3 bases at J; junction bases unmatched: 6. Germline loops: CDR1 SQVTM, CDR2 ANQGSEA. Method: immunoSEQ multiplex PCR; TCRdb's copy keeps in-frame clones and lacks some. The table lists about 35,000 clones, with no singletons. This clone was observed many times. Its antigen is undetermined. Read data end 3 residues before the CDR3 end; the end is taken from the germline J gene.

J is TRBJ1-1 and V is TRBV29-1, with 8 bases matching TRBD1. The clonotype comes from a human donor with common variable immunodeficiency. The source material was peripheral blood mononuclear cells. Incomplete CDR3 DNA: TGCAGCGTGCGACAGGGGACCGACACTGAA. As protein: CSVRQGTDTE. In full, the CDR3 reads CSVRQGTDTEAFF.